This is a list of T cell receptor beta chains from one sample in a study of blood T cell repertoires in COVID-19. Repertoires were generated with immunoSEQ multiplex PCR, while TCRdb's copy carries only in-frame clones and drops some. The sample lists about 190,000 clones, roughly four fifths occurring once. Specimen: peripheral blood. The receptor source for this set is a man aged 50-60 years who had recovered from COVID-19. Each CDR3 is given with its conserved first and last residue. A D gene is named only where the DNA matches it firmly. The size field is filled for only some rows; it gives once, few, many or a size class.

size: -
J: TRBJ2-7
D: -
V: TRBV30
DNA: TGTGCCTGGGGACCGGGGAGTTCATTTTACGAGCAGTACTTC
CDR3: CAWGPGSSFYEQYF

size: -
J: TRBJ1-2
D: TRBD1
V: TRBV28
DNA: TGTGCCAGCGCGACAGGGGGCATCTATGGCTATGGCTACACCTTC
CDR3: CASATGGIYGYGYTF

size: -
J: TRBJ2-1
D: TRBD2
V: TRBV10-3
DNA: TGTGCCATCAAACCGGGACTAGCGGGTGGTGAGCAGTTCTTC
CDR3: CAIKPGLAGGEQFF

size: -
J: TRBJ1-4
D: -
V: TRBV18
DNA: TGTGCCAGCTCATCTGCTCGGAGCGAAAAACTGTTTTTT
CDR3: CASSSARSEKLFF

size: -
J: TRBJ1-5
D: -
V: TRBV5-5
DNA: TGTGCCAGCAGCTTGGAGTGGTCGGGGAATCAGCCCCAGCATTTT
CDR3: CASSLEWSGNQPQHF

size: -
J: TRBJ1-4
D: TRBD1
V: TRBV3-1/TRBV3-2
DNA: TGTGCCAGCAGCCGTAGACAGGGGGAGGGGGAAAAACTGTTTTTT
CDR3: CASSRRQGEGEKLFF

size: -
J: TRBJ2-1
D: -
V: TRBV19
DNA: TGTGCCAGTAGTTGGTCCGGGACTCGGGGATGGAATGAGCAGTTCTTC
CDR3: CASSWSGTRGWNEQFF

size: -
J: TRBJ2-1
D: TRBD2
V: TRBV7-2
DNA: TGTGCCAGCACCCCAGGACTAGCGGGCGAGCAGTTCTTC
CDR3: CASTPGLAGEQFF

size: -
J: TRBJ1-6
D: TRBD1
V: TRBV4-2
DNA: TGTGCCAGCAGCCAAGACCTCGGGACAGGGCATAATTCACCCCTCCACTTT
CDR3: CASSQDLGTGHNSPLHF

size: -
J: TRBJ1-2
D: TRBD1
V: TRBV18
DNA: TGTGCCAGCTCCAGGGGGGACAGTGGAGGCGGCTACACCTTC
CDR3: CASSRGDSGGGYTF

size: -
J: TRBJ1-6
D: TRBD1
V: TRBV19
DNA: TGTGCCAGTAAGCCGCGACAGGGGGCTCTTTCACCCCTCCACTTT
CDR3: CASKPRQGALSPLHF

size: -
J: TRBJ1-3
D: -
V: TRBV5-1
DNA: TGCGCCAGCAGCACGGGGGACGGAACGAGCTCTGGAAACACCATATATTTT
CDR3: CASSTGDGTSSGNTIYF

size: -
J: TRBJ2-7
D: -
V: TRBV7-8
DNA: TGTGCCAGCAGCTCCCCCCGGGACATGGCCTACGAGCAGTACTTC
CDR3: CASSSPRDMAYEQYF

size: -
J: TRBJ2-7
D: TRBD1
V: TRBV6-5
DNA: TGTGCCAGCAGGCCGGGACAGGGACTCTCCTACGAGCAGTACTTC
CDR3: CASRPGQGLSYEQYF

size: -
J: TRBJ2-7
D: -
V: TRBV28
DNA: TGTGCCAGCAGTTTAGTCAGAAACTACGAGCAGTACTTC
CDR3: CASSLVRNYEQYF

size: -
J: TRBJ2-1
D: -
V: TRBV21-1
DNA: TGTGCCAGCAGTGGGACTAGCGCGGGTGACTACAATGAGCAGTTCTTC
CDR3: CASSGTSAGDYNEQFF

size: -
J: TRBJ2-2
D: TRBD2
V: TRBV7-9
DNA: TGTGCCAGCACGTCGCGGGAGGGGAGCGGGGAGCTGTTTTTT
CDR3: CASTSREGSGELFF

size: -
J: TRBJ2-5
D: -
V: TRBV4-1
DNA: TGCGCCAGCAGCCACCACCCCGCCCGGGGAAGGTTACAAGAGACCCAGTACTTC
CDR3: CASSHHPARGRLQETQYF

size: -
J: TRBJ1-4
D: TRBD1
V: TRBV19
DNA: TGTGCCAGTACAACGGGACAGGTGGGGGAAAAACTGTTTTTT
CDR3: CASTTGQVGEKLFF

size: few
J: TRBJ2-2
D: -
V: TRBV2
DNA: TGTGCCAGCAGCTATAACACCGGGGAGCTGTTTTTT
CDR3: CASSYNTGELFF

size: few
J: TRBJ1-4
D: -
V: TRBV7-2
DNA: TGTGCCAGCAGCACGTACAGGAATGAAAAACTGTTTTTT
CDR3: CASSTYRNEKLFF

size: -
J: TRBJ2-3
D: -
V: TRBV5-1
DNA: TGCGCCAGCAGCTTGGTTACGGGGTCCACAGATACGCAGTATTTT
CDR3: CASSLVTGSTDTQYF

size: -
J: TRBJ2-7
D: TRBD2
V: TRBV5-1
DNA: TGCGCCAGCAGCTTGGGGGTCATAGCGGGAGGAAACAACGAGCAGTACTTC
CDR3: CASSLGVIAGGNNEQYF

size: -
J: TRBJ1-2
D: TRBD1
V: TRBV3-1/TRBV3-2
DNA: TGTGCCAGCAGCCAAGGGGACAGGGGTTACGGCTACACCTTC
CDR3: CASSQGDRGYGYTF

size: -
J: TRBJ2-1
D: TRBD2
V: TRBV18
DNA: TGTGCCAGCTCCACCGGGACTAGCGGGAGTAATGAGCAGTTCTTC
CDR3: CASSTGTSGSNEQFF

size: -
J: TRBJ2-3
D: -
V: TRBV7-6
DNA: TGTGCCAGCAGCTTAGCTAGCGCTGCAGATACGCAGTATTTT
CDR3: CASSLASAADTQYF

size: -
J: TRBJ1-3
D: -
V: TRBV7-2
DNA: TGTGCCAGCAGCTTAGTTTCCCCCCCTACCATATATTTT
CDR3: CASSLVSPPTIYF

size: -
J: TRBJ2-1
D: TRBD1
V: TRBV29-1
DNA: TGCAGCGGTGGCGGGGGACAGGGAAGGCGTGAGCAGTTCTTC
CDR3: CSGGGGQGRREQFF

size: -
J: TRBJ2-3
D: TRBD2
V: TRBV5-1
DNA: TGCGCCAGCAGCCCCTTGCTAGCGGGAGGGAAGGGCACGCAGTATTTT
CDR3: CASSPLLAGGKGTQYF

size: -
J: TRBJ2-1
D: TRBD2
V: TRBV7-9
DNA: TGTGCCAGCAGCCACCGGGGACTAGTCGGTCAAGAGCAGTTCTTC
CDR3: CASSHRGLVGQEQFF

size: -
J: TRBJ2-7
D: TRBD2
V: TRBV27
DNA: TGTGCCAGCAGTTCGTGGGGGGGTAACGAGCAGTACTTC
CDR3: CASSSWGGNEQYF

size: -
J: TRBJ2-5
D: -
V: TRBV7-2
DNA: TGTGCCAGCAGCCGGGGGGCCGAGCGGGGCGAGACCCAGTACTTC
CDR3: CASSRGAERGETQYF

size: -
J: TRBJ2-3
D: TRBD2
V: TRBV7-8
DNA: TGTGCCAGCAGCTTAGTAAGCGGGAGGGCGACAGATACGCAGTATTTT
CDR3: CASSLVSGRATDTQYF

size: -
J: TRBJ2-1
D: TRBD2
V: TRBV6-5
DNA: TGTGCCAGCAGTTACGGGGCGGGAGGTATCGATGAGCAGTTCTTC
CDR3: CASSYGAGGIDEQFF

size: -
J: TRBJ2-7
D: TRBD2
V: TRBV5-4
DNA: TGTGCCAGCAGCTTGGACAGTGCACTAGCGGGTTTGCAGTACTTC
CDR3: CASSLDSALAGLQYF

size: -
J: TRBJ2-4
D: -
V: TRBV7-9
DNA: TGTGCCAGCAGCCCCTCTGACAGATCCAACATTCAGTACTTC
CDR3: CASSPSDRSNIQYF

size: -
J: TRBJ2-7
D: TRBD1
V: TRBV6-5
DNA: TGTGCCAGCAGGAGGGGACAGGCCTCCTACGAGCAGTACTTC
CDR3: CASRRGQASYEQYF

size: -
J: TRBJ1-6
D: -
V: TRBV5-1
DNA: TGCGCCAGCAGCTTGGATTTTAGGCAGGGAGGCTCACCCCTCCACTTT
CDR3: CASSLDFRQGGSPLHF

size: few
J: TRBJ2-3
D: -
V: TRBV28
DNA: TGTGCCAGCAGACAGCAGGGTTCAGATACGCAGTATTTT
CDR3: CASRQQGSDTQYF

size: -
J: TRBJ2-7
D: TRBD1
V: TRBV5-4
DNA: TGTGCCAGCAGCCACGGGACAGGACCTAGAAGCTCCTACGAGCAGTACTTC
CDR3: CASSHGTGPRSSYEQYF

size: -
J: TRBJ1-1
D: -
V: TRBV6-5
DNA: TGTGCCAGCAGTTACCAGGGACATCCGAACACTGAAGCTTTCTTT
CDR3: CASSYQGHPNTEAFF

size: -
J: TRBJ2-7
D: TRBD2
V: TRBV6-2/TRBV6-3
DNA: TGTGCCAGCAGTTACTCCATCAGGTTAGCGGGAGCTAACTACGAGCAGTACTTC
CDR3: CASSYSIRLAGANYEQYF

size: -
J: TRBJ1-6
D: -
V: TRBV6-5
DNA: TGTGCCAGCAGTTACTCGAGCGGCCCCTCCCTCCACTTT
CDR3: CASSYSSGPSLHF

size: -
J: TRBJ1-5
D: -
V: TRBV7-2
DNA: TGTGCCAGCAGTTCCCTCGGACACCGTAGCAATCAGCCCCAGCATTTT
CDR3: CASSSLGHRSNQPQHF

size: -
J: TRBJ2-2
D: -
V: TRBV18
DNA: TGTGCCAGCTCACTCTTACGACAGGCGAACACCGGGGAGCTGTTTTTT
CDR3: CASSLLRQANTGELFF

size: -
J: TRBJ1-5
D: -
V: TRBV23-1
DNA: TGCGCCAGCGCCCCACGGGTAAGCAATCAGCCCCAGCATTTT
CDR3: CASAPRVSNQPQHF

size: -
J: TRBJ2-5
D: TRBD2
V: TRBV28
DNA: TGTGCCAGCAGTTTAACTAGCGGGAGTAAGTCGGAGACCCAGTACTTC
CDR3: CASSLTSGSKSETQYF

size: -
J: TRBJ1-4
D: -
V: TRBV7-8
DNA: TGTGCCAGCAGCTTAGCGCATGGGAGGAGTGAAAAACTGTTTTTT
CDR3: CASSLAHGRSEKLFF

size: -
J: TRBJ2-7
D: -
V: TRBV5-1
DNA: TGCGCCAGCAGCTTATCGTTGCGGTCCTACGAGCAGTACTTC
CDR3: CASSLSLRSYEQYF

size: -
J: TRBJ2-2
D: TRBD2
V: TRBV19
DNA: TGTGCCAGTAGTTTAATTAGCGGGTTCAACACCGGGGAGCTGTTTTTT
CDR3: CASSLISGFNTGELFF

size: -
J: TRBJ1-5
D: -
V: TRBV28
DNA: TGTGCCAGCAGTTTACTAGGAGGGCAGACCTATCAGCCCCAGCATTTT
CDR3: CASSLLGGQTYQPQHF

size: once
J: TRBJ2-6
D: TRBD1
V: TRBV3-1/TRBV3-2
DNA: TGTGCCAGCAGCCAAGGTATGCCAGACCGGGACAGGGACAAAAGCTCTGGGGCCAACGTCCTGACTTTC
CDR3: CASSQGMPDRDRDKSSGANVLTF

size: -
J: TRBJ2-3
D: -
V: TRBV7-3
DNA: TGTGCCAGCAGCTTAACGTTGCTAGCTGGGACAGATACGCAGTATTTT
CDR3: CASSLTLLAGTDTQYF

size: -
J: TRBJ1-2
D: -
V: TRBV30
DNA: TGTGCCTGGAGTGTTTTCTCTGGGGGCGCCAGTGGCTACACCTTC
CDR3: CAWSVFSGGASGYTF

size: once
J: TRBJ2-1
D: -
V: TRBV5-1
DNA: TGCGCCAGCGGGCCTTTTGATGCGACCTACAATGAGCAGTTCTTC
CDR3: CASGPFDATYNEQFF

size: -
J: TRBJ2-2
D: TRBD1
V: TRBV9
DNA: TGTGCCAGCAGCTCCCGGGACAGGGAGTCGGCCGGGGAGCTGTTTTTT
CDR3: CASSSRDRESAGELFF

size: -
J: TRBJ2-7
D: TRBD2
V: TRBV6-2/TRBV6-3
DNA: TGTGCCAGCAGTTATCCCACCGGACTAGCGGGAGTCGAGCAGTACTTC
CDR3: CASSYPTGLAGVEQYF